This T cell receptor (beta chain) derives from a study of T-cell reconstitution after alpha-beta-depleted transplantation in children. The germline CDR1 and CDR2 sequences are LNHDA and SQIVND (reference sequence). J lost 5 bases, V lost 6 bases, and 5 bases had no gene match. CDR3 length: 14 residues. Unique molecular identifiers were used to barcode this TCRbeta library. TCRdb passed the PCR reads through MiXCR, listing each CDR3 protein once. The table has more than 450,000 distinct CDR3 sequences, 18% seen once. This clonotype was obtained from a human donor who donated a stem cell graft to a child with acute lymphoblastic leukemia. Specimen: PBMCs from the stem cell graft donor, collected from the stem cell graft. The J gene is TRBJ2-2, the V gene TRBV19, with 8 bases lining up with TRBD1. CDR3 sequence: CASRIQGGTGELFF. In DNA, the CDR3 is TGTGCCAGTAGAATACAGGGGGGAACCGGGGAGCTGTTTTTT.